The table lists the clone carrying this T cell receptor beta chain with many counts. This record comes from a study of T cells in Graves' hyperthyroidism and ophthalmopathy. Using RNA transcripts as the source, TCR beta CDR3 regions were amplified. HTBI primers drove first-round RT-PCR of the TCR CDR3. TCRdb re-called the multiplex PCR reads through MiXCR, storing one row per CDR3 protein. Of approximately 740,000 distinct CDR3 sequences listed, roughly 15% are singletons. Trimming removed 6 bases at V and 2 bases at J, with 14 bases between. CDR3 length: 15 amino acids. Looked up from germline, CDR1 is LGHDT and CDR2 is YNNKEL (reference sequence). In patients aged 18 to 65, hyperthyroidism was newly diagnosed, with duration under 2 months. Patients were excluded for uncontrolled infection, other autoimmune disease, pregnancy or lactation. Orbital computed tomography and thyroid ultrasound, together with serum TRAb and thyroxine and clinical symptoms, were used for diagnoses. Isolation of PBMCs was performed on 8 to 10 ml fresh peripheral blood.

Material for sequencing was blood. The clonotype was recovered from a young woman with Graves' hyperthyroidism. The chain combines TRBV3-1 with TRBJ1-5, with D tentatively TRBD1 (6 bases). DNA of the CDR3: TGTGCCAGCAGGTCGGACAGCTTTGGCAATCAGCCCCAGCATTTT. This encodes CASRSDSFGNQPQHF.